These 9 T cell receptor beta chains came from one sample sequenced in a study of T cell changes during pregnancy in multiple sclerosis. Generated by immunoSEQ multiplex PCR, the TCRdb table keeps only in-frame clones and is missing some. The sample contains about 130,000 clones, approximately 96% of which appear only once. The sequencing here drew on peripheral blood, taken after pregnancy. These receptors were taken from a female donor with multiple sclerosis, enrolled in a pregnancy study.

The chain employs TRBV5-1 and TRBJ2-2; TRBD1 might be the D (7 bases). CDR3 length: 16 residues. In germline, CDR1 is SGHRS, CDR2 YFSETQ. V lost 3 bases and J lost 0, with 12 bases in between. CDR3 DNA sequence: TGCGCCAGCAGCTGGCGGGACAGACCGAACACCGGGGAGCTGTTTTTT. Its translation: CASSWRDRPNTGELFF. Based on the CDR3 plus reference TRBV5-1 and TRBJ2-2, the full variable domain is KAGVTQTPRYLIKTRGQQVTLSCSPISGHRSVSWYQQTPGQGLQFLFEYFSETQRNKGNFPGRFSGRQFSNSRSEMNVSTLELGDSALYLCASSWRDRPNTGELFFGEGSRLTVL.

J is TRBJ2-7 and V is TRBV28; a weak D match, TRBD2 (6 bases). The CDR3 is made up of 13 amino acids. Germline V lookup: CDR1 MDHEN, CDR2 SYDVKM. V lost 4 bases, J lost 7 bases, and 14 bases lay in between. CDR3 coding DNA: TGTGCCAGCAGTTCCTCGGGGGTTTGGGAGCAGTACTTC. Translation gives CASSSSGVWEQYF.

The count of this clone is one. The chain combines TRBV19 with TRBJ2-1, with TRBD1 matching 8 bases. With 1 base clipped from V and 2 bases from J, the junction kept 1 base outside the gene matches. The germline V gene has CDR1 LNHDA and CDR2 SQIVND (reference sequence). The CDR3 sequence is 15 residues long. The CDR3 coding sequence is TGTGCCAGTAGTATAGCGGACAGGGCCTACAATGAGCAGTTCTTC. Its translation: CASSIADRAYNEQFF.

The CDR3 here is CASSHTGKGMDQPQHF. CDR3 DNA sequence: TGTGCCAGTAGCCATACAGGGAAGGGTATGGATCAGCCCCAGCATTTT. The chain joins TRBV19 to TRBJ1-5; maybe TRBD1 (6 bases). Between the trimmed V and J ends, which lost 6 bases and 5 bases, there was a span of 20 bases. Germline CDR1 LNHDA, CDR2 SQIVND (reference sequence). CDR3 length: 16 amino acids. The complete variable domain, with remaining parts taken from reference TRBV19 and TRBJ1-5, reads DGGITQSPKYLFRKEGQNVTLSCEQNLNHDAMYWYRQDPGQGLRLIYYSQIVNDFQKGDIAEGYSVSREKKESFPLTVTSAQKNPTAFYLCASSHTGKGMDQPQHFGDGTRLSIL.

This rearrangement joins TRBV12-5 to TRBJ2-5, with D unclear. CDR1 LGHNT and CDR2 FRNRAP come from the germline V gene. The CDR3 extends over 13 amino acids. V gave up 7 bases and J gave up 7 bases, with 16 bases separating them. The CDR3 sequence: CASAPLDEATQYF. As DNA, the CDR3 is TGTGCTAGTGCCCCTCTCGACGAGGCGACCCAGTACTTC.

V and J are TRBV14 and TRBJ1-4; D unresolved. CDR1 is SGHDN, CDR2 FVKESK, per germline. Trimming pared 3 bases from V and 5 bases from J, leaving 13 bases between. The CDR3 length is 15 residues. CDR3 nucleotides: TGTGCCAGCAGCCAGACCGGGTTACCAAATGAAAAACTGTTTTTT. Protein product: CASSQTGLPNEKLFF.

The chain uses TRBV5-1 and TRBJ2-5; TRBD1 aligns across 7 bases. J was trimmed by 4 bases and V by 2 bases; bases with no gene match: 8. The CDR3 runs to 15 residues. CDR1 SGHRS and CDR2 YFSETQ come from the germline V gene. In DNA form, the CDR3 reads TGCGCCAGCAGCTTTGAGAGTACAGGGGTAGAGACCCAGTACTTC. This gives the protein CASSFESTGVETQYF.

The chain joins TRBV15 to TRBJ2-7, with TRBD2 identical over 7 bases. The CDR3 spans 13 residues. V was clipped by 4 bases and J by 7 bases; unmatched bases: 7. The germline V gene encodes CDR1 LNHNV and CDR2 YYDKDF (reference sequence). CDR3 loop: CATSIPTRGEQYF. CDR3 bases: TGTGCCACCAGCATACCAACGCGGGGGGAGCAGTACTTC.

The V call is TRBV14, the J call TRBJ2-7; 9 bases are shared with TRBD2. V gave up 5 bases and J gave up 3 bases; unmatched junction bases: 2. Per the germline V gene, CDR1 is SGHDN and CDR2 is FVKESK. This CDR3 has 13 residues. CDR3 in DNA: TGTGCCAGCAGCGGCGGGAGGGGCTACGAGCAGTACTTC. Translated, it gives CASSGGRGYEQYF.